This T cell receptor (beta chain) emerged from a study of blood T cell repertoires in COVID-19. Study in general: The United States, Italy and Spain supplied acute and convalescent COVID-19 samples.

Original processing methods: Amplified reference gene primers provided the basis for estimating nucleated cell counts. Sequenced by immunoSEQ multiplex PCR; TCRdb stores in-frame clones only, minus some. The V and J calls and the clone size are those of that table, but D and trimming were determined from the DNA. The sample has about 110,000 clones; 82% are singletons. The sequenced sample consisted of peripheral blood. The sequence came from a man aged 70 or older with acute or convalescent COVID-19.

CDR3 in amino acids: CASSPRGNNEKLFF. CDR3 nucleotides: TGCGCCAGCAGCCCCAGGGGGAATAATGAAAAACTGTTTTTT. The J gene is TRBJ1-4, the V gene TRBV5-1, with 7 bases matching TRBD1. The V gene end was trimmed by 4 bases and the J gene end by 4 bases; junction bases not matched to a gene: 4. Germline V gives CDR1 SGHRS, CDR2 YFSETQ. The length of the CDR3 is 14 residues.